These T cell receptor beta chains were read from a single sample in a study of cytomegalovirus exposure and HLA in healthy donors. Produced via immunoSEQ multiplex PCR; TCRdb's table is partial and in-frame only. This sample yields some 150,000 clones, of which roughly three quarters are seen a single time; 1.2% to 1.5% belongs to the top ten. Sequencing used PBMCs. The receptor set was obtained from a man aged 55-75 years in good health and CMV-seronegative. Each CDR3 is given with its conserved first and last residue. A D gene is named only where the DNA matches it firmly. Not all rows give a size; the values are once, few, many and, for expanded clones, a class.

V gene: TRBV9; clone size: .; D gene: .; J gene: TRBJ2-1; CDR3 DNA: TGTGCCAGCAGCGAAAGGGGGGGGTCTAATGAGCAGTTCTTC; CDR3 protein: CASSERGGSNEQFF
V gene: TRBV27; clone size: few; D gene: TRBD1; J gene: TRBJ2-3; CDR3 DNA: TGTGCCAGCAGTAGGGACAGGGGGGATACGCAGTATTTT; CDR3 protein: CASSRDRGDTQYF
V gene: TRBV30; clone size: .; D gene: .; J gene: TRBJ2-1; CDR3 DNA: TGTGCCTGGAGTGTACTAGGGTATGAGCAGTTCTTC; CDR3 protein: CAWSVLGYEQFF
V gene: TRBV11-3; clone size: .; D gene: TRBD1; J gene: TRBJ2-1; CDR3 DNA: TGTGCCAGCAGCCCCGGGACAGGCTACAATGAGCAGTTCTTC; CDR3 protein: CASSPGTGYNEQFF
V gene: TRBV11-2; clone size: .; D gene: .; J gene: TRBJ1-2; CDR3 DNA: TGTGCCAGCAGCGCCGCAGGTGCCTATGGCTACACCTTC; CDR3 protein: CASSAAGAYGYTF
V gene: TRBV5-1; clone size: .; D gene: TRBD1; J gene: TRBJ1-5; CDR3 DNA: TGCGCCAGCAGCTTGGCGCCCGGGACAGGGGACTATAGCAATCAGCCCCAGCATTTT; CDR3 protein: CASSLAPGTGDYSNQPQHF
V gene: TRBV19; clone size: .; D gene: .; J gene: TRBJ1-5; CDR3 DNA: TGTGCCAGTAGTATGACCGGGTTCGGGCAGCCCCAGCATTTT; CDR3 protein: CASSMTGFGQPQHF
V gene: TRBV7-2; clone size: .; D gene: TRBD2; J gene: TRBJ2-1; CDR3 DNA: TGTGCCAGCAGCCTGACTAGCGGGGGGGCCCGCTACAATGAGCAGTTCTTC; CDR3 protein: CASSLTSGGARYNEQFF
V gene: TRBV2; clone size: few; D gene: .; J gene: TRBJ1-5; CDR3 DNA: TGTGCCAGCAGTGAAACCCCACCGTTTACAGGGAACGGCAATCAGCCCCAGCATTTT; CDR3 protein: CASSETPPFTGNGNQPQHF
V gene: TRBV9; clone size: .; D gene: TRBD1; J gene: TRBJ1-2; CDR3 DNA: TGTGCCAGCAGCGATACGGGACAGGGGGAGGATGGCTACACCTTC; CDR3 protein: CASSDTGQGEDGYTF
V gene: TRBV28; clone size: few; D gene: TRBD1; J gene: TRBJ1-2; CDR3 DNA: TGTGCCAGCAGTCTGACAGGGGAACGAAACTATGGCTACACCTTC; CDR3 protein: CASSLTGERNYGYTF
V gene: TRBV7-8; clone size: .; D gene: .; J gene: TRBJ1-5; CDR3 DNA: TGTGCCAGCAGTCGACGACAGGCTCCGGGGAGCAATCAGCCCCAGCATTTT; CDR3 protein: CASSRRQAPGSNQPQHF
V gene: TRBV7-9; clone size: .; D gene: TRBD2; J gene: TRBJ2-7; CDR3 DNA: TGTGCCAGCAGCTTACCGGGAGGAGCGGGATCTTCGTACGAGCAGTACTTC; CDR3 protein: CASSLPGGAGSSYEQYF
V gene: TRBV7-7; clone size: .; D gene: TRBD1; J gene: TRBJ2-7; CDR3 DNA: TGTGCCAGCAGCTTGAGACAGGGAAGCTCCTACGAGCAGTACTTC; CDR3 protein: CASSLRQGSSYEQYF
V gene: TRBV7-9; clone size: .; D gene: TRBD2; J gene: TRBJ2-7; CDR3 DNA: TGTGCCAGCAGCTCCTTTAGCGGGCCCTACGAGCAGTACTTC; CDR3 protein: CASSSFSGPYEQYF
V gene: TRBV6-5; clone size: .; D gene: TRBD2; J gene: TRBJ2-7; CDR3 DNA: TGTGCCAGCAGTTACTCTCTAGCGGGAGGCTACGAGCAGTACTTC; CDR3 protein: CASSYSLAGGYEQYF
V gene: TRBV7-9; clone size: few; D gene: TRBD2; J gene: TRBJ2-1; CDR3 DNA: TGTGCCAGCAGCTTAGATTTGGCGACTAGCGAGCAGTTCTTC; CDR3 protein: CASSLDLATSEQFF
V gene: TRBV2; clone size: .; D gene: TRBD1; J gene: TRBJ1-2; CDR3 DNA: TGTGCCGAGCAGGGGGCGAGGGCGAAAGAGTTCTATGGCTACACCTTC; CDR3 protein: CAEQGARAKEFYGYTF
V gene: TRBV7-2; clone size: .; D gene: .; J gene: TRBJ2-5; CDR3 DNA: TGTGCCAGCAGCCTTGGAGACGTCCAAGAGACCCAGTACTTC; CDR3 protein: CASSLGDVQETQYF
V gene: TRBV27; clone size: .; D gene: .; J gene: TRBJ2-5; CDR3 DNA: TGTGCCAGCAGTCCGAGGTGGCAGAAATTTCGAGAGACCCAGTACTTC; CDR3 protein: CASSPRWQKFRETQYF
V gene: TRBV5-1; clone size: .; D gene: .; J gene: TRBJ1-2; CDR3 DNA: TGCGCCAGCAGCTTGGCAGGGATGTATGGCTACACCTTC; CDR3 protein: CASSLAGMYGYTF
V gene: TRBV27; clone size: .; D gene: TRBD1; J gene: TRBJ2-7; CDR3 DNA: TGTGCCAGCAGTCGGGACAGGGGACTCGTGGCGCCTACCTACGAGCAGTACTTC; CDR3 protein: CASSRDRGLVAPTYEQYF
V gene: TRBV5-5; clone size: .; D gene: TRBD2; J gene: TRBJ2-7; CDR3 DNA: TGTGCCAGCAGCTTCTTAGTCGCGGGAGTAATGAACGAGCAGTACTTC; CDR3 protein: CASSFLVAGVMNEQYF
V gene: TRBV4-1; clone size: .; D gene: .; J gene: TRBJ1-4; CDR3 DNA: TGCGCCAGCAGCCTTCGCGGGGGAGTTGATGAGGGTATGTTTTTT; CDR3 protein: CASSLRGGVDEGMFF
V gene: TRBV11-2; clone size: .; D gene: TRBD1; J gene: TRBJ1-3; CDR3 DNA: TGTGCCAGCAGCTTGTATTTAAAGACAGGGTCTGGAAACACCATATATTTT; CDR3 protein: CASSLYLKTGSGNTIYF
V gene: TRBV28; clone size: few; D gene: .; J gene: TRBJ2-1; CDR3 DNA: TGTGCCAGCAGTGGCGAGGGACACCAGGAGGATGAGCAGTTCTTC; CDR3 protein: CASSGEGHQEDEQFF
V gene: TRBV2; clone size: .; D gene: TRBD1; J gene: TRBJ2-2; CDR3 DNA: TGTGCCAGCAAACTGGGACAGTTGGACACCGGGGAGCTGTTTTTT; CDR3 protein: CASKLGQLDTGELFF
V gene: TRBV2; clone size: few; D gene: TRBD2; J gene: TRBJ2-7; CDR3 DNA: TGTGCCAGCAGTGAGTCTAGCGGGGGGGCTCAGGACGAGCAGTACTTC; CDR3 protein: CASSESSGGAQDEQYF
V gene: TRBV28; clone size: .; D gene: TRBD1; J gene: TRBJ1-5; CDR3 DNA: TGTGCCAGCAGGTCAAGGTCAGGGGGTAGTAGCAATCAGCCCCAGCATTTT; CDR3 protein: CASRSRSGGSSNQPQHF
V gene: TRBV25-1; clone size: .; D gene: TRBD1; J gene: TRBJ2-7; CDR3 DNA: TGTGCCAGCAATGATAACAGGGGCTACGAGCAGTACTTC; CDR3 protein: CASNDNRGYEQYF
V gene: TRBV28; clone size: once; D gene: .; J gene: TRBJ1-1; CDR3 DNA: TGTGCCAGCATTCTTGGCGGGGTTAGCCTTAAGAACACTGAAGCTTTCTTT; CDR3 protein: CASILGGVSLKNTEAFF